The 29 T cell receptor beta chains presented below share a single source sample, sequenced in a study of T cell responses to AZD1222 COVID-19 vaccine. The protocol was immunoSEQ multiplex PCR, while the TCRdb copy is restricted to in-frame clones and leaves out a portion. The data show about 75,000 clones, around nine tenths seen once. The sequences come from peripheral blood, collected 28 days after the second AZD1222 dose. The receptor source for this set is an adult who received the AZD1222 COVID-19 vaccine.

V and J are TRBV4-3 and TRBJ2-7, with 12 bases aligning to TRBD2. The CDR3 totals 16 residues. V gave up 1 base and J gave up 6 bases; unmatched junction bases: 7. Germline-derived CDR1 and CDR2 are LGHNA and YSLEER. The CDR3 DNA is TGCGCCAGCAGCCAAGTGCCTAGCGGGGGGGCCTCCGAGCAGTACTTC. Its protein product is CASSQVPSGGASEQYF.

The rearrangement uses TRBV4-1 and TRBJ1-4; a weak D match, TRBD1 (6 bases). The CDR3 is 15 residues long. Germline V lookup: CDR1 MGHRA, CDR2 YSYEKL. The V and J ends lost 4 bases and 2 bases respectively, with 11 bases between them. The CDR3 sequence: CASSPQGFTNEKLFF. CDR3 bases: TGCGCCAGCAGCCCGCAGGGGTTCACTAATGAAAAACTGTTTTTT.

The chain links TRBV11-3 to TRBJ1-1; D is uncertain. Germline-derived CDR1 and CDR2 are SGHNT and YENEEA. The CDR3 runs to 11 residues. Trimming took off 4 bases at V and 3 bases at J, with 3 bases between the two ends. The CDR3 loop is CASSSDTEAFF. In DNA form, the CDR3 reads TGTGCCAGCAGCTCCGACACTGAAGCTTTCTTT.

DNA for the CDR3: TGTGCCAGCAGCCCCCTGCCGGGTTACGAGCAGTACTTC. Translation gives CASSPLPGYEQYF. The V and J genes are TRBV6-5 and TRBJ2-7; D is undetermined. This CDR3 contains 13 residues. Per the germline V gene, CDR1 is MNHEY and CDR2 is SVGAGI. Trimming removed 6 bases at V and 4 bases at J, with 13 bases between.

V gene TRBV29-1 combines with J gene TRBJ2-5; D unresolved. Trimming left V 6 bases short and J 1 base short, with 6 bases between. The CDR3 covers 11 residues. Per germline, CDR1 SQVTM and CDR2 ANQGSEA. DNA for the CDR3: TGCAGCGTAGCCATCCAAGAGACCCAGTACTTC. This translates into CSVAIQETQYF.

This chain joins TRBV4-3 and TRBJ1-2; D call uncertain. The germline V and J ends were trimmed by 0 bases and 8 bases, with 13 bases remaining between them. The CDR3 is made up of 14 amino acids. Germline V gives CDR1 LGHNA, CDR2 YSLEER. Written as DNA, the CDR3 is TGCGCCAGCAGCCAAGATGGGATCTTCGCGGGCTACACCTTC. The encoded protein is CASSQDGIFAGYTF.

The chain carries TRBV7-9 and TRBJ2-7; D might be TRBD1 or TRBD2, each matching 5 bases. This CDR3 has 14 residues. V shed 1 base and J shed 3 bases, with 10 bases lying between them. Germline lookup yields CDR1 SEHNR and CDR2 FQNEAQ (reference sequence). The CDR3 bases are TGTGCCAGCAGCTTAGGAGGGGTGGGCTACGAGCAGTACTTC. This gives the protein CASSLGGVGYEQYF.

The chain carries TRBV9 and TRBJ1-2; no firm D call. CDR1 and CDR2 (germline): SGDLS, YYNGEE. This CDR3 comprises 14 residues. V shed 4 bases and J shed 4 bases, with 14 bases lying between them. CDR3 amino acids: CASSLQDLGYGYTF. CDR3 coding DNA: TGTGCCAGCAGCCTTCAAGACCTGGGCTATGGCTACACCTTC.

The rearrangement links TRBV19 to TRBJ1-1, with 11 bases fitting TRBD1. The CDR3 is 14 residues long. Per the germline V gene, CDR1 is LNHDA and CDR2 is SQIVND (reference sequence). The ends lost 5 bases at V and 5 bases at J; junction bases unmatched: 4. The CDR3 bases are TGTGCCAGTAGTCCGGGACAGGGGGTAACTGAAGCTTTCTTT. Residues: CASSPGQGVTEAFF.

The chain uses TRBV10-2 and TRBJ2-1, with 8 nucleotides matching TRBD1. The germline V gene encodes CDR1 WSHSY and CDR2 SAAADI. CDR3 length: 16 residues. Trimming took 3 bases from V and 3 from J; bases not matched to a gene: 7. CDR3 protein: CASSESTGGGYNEQFF. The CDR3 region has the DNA TGCGCCAGCAGTGAATCCACAGGGGGAGGCTACAATGAGCAGTTCTTC.

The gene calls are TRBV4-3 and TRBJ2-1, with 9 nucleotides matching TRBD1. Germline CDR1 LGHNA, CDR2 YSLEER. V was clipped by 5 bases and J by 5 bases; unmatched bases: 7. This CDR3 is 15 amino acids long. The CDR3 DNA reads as TGCGCCAGCAGCTATGGACAGGGGATCGACAATGAGCAGTTCTTC. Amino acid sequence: CASSYGQGIDNEQFF.

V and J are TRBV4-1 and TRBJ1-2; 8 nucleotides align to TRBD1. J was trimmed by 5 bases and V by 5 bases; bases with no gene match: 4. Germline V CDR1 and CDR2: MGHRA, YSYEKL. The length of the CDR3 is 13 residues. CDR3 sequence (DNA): TGCGCCAGCAGCTACGGACAGGGTTATGGCTACACCTTC. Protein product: CASSYGQGYGYTF.

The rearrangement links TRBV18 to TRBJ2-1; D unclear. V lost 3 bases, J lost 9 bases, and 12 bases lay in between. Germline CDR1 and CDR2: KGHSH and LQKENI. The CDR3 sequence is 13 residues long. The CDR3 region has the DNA TGTGCCAGCTCACCTGCCGGCGTAGGTGAGCAGTTCTTC. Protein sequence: CASSPAGVGEQFF.

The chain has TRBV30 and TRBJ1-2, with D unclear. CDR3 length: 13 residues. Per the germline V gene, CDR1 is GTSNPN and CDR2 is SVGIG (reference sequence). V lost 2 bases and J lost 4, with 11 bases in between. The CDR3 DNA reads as TGTGCCTGGAGTTCCCTTCCCGGCTATGGCTACACCTTC. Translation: CAWSSLPGYGYTF.

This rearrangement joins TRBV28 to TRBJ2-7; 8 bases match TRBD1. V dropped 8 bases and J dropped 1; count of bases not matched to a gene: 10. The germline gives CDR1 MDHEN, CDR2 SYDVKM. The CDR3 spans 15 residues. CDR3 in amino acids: CASSPTWDRSYEQYF. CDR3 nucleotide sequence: TGTGCCAGCTCCCCGACTTGGGACAGGTCCTACGAGCAGTACTTC.

The DNA of the CDR3 is TGTGCCTGGAGTGTGGGTGTGAGGAACTATGGCTACACCTTC. Its protein product is CAWSVGVRNYGYTF. This chain uses TRBV30 with TRBJ1-2; no clear D gene. The CDR3 is 14 residues long. Germline loops: CDR1 GTSNPN, CDR2 SVGIG (reference sequence). Trimming removed 0 bases at V and 2 bases at J, with 10 bases between.

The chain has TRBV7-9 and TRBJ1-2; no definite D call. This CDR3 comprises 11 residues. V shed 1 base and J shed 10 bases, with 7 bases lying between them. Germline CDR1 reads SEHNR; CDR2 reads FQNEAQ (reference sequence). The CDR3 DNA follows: TGTGCCAGCAGCTTAGGTGTTGTCTACACCTTC. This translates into CASSLGVVYTF.

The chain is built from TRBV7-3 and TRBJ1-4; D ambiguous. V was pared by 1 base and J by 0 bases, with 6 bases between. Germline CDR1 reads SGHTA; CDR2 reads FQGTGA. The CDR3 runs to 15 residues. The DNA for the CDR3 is TGTGCCAGCAGCTTAATGACTGCAACTAATGAAAAACTGTTTTTT. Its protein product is CASSLMTATNEKLFF.

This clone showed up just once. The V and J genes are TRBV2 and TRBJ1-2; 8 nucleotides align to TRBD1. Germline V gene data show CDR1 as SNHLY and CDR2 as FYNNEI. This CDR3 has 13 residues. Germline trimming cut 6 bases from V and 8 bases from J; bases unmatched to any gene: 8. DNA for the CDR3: TGTGCCAGCAGCGACAGGGGAGCAGGGGGCTACACCTTC. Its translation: CASSDRGAGGYTF.

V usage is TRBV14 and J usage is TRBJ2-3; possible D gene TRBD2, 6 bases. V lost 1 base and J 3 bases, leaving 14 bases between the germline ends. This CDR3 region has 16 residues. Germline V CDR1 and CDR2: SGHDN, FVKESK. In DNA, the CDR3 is TGTGCCAGCAGCCAAGCGGAGGGAGTGTGGACAGATACGCAGTATTTT. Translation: CASSQAEGVWTDTQYF.

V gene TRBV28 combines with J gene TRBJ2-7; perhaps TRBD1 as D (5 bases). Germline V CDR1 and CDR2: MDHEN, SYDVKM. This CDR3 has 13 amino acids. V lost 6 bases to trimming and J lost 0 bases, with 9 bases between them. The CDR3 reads CASRLTVSYEQYF. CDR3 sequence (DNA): TGTGCCAGCAGGCTGACAGTCTCCTACGAGCAGTACTTC.

CDR3 residues: CASSLQPLDNYGYTF. CDR3 DNA sequence: TGTGCCAGCAGCTTACAGCCCCTGGACAACTATGGCTACACCTTC. The chain is built from TRBV7-2 and TRBJ1-2, with no clear D. The germline CDR1 and CDR2 sequences are SGHTA and FQGNSA. V shed 2 bases and J shed 2 bases, with 12 bases lying between them. The CDR3 sequence is 15 residues long.

The CDR3 DNA reads as TGTGCCAGCAGTCTACTCGGCGATACGCAGTATTTT. It yields the protein CASSLLGDTQYF. The chain recombines TRBV27 with TRBJ2-3; D call uncertain. The CDR3 is made up of 12 amino acids. V was shortened by 5 bases and J by 6 bases, with 9 bases between the two germline ends. Germline V lookup: CDR1 MNHEY, CDR2 SMNVEV (reference sequence).

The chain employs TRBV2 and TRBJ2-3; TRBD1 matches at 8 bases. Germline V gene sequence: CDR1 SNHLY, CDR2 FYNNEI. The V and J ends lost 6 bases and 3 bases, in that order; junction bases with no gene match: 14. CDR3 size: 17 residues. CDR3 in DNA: TGTGCCAGCAGCGTTCGCCAAAGACAGGGGCGGACAGATACGCAGTATTTT. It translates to CASSVRQRQGRTDTQYF.

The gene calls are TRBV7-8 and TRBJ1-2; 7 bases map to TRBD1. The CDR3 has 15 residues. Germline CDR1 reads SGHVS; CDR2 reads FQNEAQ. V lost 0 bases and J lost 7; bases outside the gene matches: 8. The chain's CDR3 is CASSLATGREVGYTF. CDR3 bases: TGTGCCAGCAGCTTAGCGACAGGGCGGGAGGTTGGCTACACCTTC.

The CDR3 nucleotides are TGTGCCAGTAGTTCCGGGACAAAAAACTACGAGCAGTACTTC. Amino acid sequence: CASSSGTKNYEQYF. The V and J genes are TRBV19 and TRBJ2-7, with a weak D call TRBD1 (6 bases). The CDR3 extends over 14 amino acids. V was cut by 5 bases and J by 3 bases, with 14 bases left in between. Germline CDR1 and CDR2: LNHDA and SQIVND (reference sequence).

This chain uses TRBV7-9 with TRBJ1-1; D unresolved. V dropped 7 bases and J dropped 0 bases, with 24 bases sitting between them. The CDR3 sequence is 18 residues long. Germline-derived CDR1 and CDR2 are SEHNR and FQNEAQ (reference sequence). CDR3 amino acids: CASKFSQGGGDVNTEAFF. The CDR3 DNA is TGTGCCAGCAAGTTTTCCCAAGGAGGCGGGGATGTGAACACTGAAGCTTTCTTT.

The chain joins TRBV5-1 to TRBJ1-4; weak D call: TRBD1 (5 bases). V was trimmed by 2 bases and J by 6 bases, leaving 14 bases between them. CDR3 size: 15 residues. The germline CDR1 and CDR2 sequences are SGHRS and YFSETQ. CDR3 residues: CASSFGQGKYEKLFF. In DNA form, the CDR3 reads TGCGCCAGCAGCTTCGGGCAGGGTAAGTATGAAAAACTGTTTTTT.

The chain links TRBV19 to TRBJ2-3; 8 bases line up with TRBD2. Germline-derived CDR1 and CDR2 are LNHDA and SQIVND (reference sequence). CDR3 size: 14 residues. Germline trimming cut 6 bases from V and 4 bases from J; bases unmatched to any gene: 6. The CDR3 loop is CASSPREGADTQYF. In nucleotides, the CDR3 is TGTGCCAGTAGCCCTCGGGAGGGGGCAGATACGCAGTATTTT.